Listed here are 5 T cell receptor beta chains from one sample, sequenced in a study of shared clonotypes between healthy human individuals. Clones were read by immunoSEQ multiplex PCR, and TCRdb kept only the in-frame ones, dropping some. The data contain 470,000 or so clones, around 80% of them singletons. Source material: PBMCs. Receptors were obtained from a woman aged 40 to 50 in good health. Some clones in this sample may be carry-over from other donors' samples.

The V and J genes are TRBV7-9 and TRBJ2-2, with D possibly matching TRBD1 (6 bases). CDR3 length: 15 residues. V lost 5 bases and J 6 bases, leaving 16 bases between the germline ends. Germline CDR1 and CDR2: SEHNR and FQNEAQ (reference sequence). CDR3 protein: CASSPRGIGPGELFF. In nucleotides, the CDR3 is TGTGCCAGCAGCCCCAGGGGAATTGGTCCCGGGGAGCTGTTTTTT.

V and J are TRBV28 and TRBJ2-3; 7 nucleotides agree with TRBD1. V gave up 8 bases and J gave up 1 base; unmatched junction bases: 0. Germline V gene lookup returns CDR1 MDHEN and CDR2 SYDVKM. This CDR3 comprises 12 residues. CDR3 in amino acids: CASGQGTDTQYF. The CDR3 nucleotides read TGTGCCAGCGGACAGGGCACAGATACGCAGTATTTT.

V gene TRBV14 combines with J gene TRBJ1-3; D is unresolved. CDR3 length equals 15 residues. Germline-derived CDR1 and CDR2 are SGHDN and FVKESK. V lost 2 bases, J lost 2 bases, and 10 bases lay in between. The CDR3 DNA reads as TGTGCCAGCAGCCAATTCAAGGACGCTGGAAACACCATATATTTT. Its translation: CASSQFKDAGNTIYF.

The chain carries TRBV19 and TRBJ2-1, with D possibly matching TRBD1 (5 bases). Germline V gene sequence: CDR1 LNHDA, CDR2 SQIVND (reference sequence). CDR3 size: 14 residues. Trimming took off 5 bases at V and 2 bases at J, with 10 bases between the two ends. CDR3 sequence: CASSPQVTYNEQFF. CDR3 in DNA: TGTGCCAGTAGTCCACAGGTCACCTACAATGAGCAGTTCTTC.

The V gene is TRBV4-1, the J gene TRBJ1-4, with 10 bases that match TRBD1. The J segment lost 5 bases and the V segment lost 1 base, leaving 4 bases of the junction unmatched. Germline V gene sequence: CDR1 MGHRA, CDR2 YSYEKL. The CDR3 runs 16 residues. The CDR3, as DNA: TGCGCCAGCAGCCAAGGAAAGGGACAGGGGAATGAAAAACTGTTTTTT. The encoded protein is CASSQGKGQGNEKLFF.